A selection of T cell receptor beta chains follows, all from one sample in a study of T cell responses to AZD1222 COVID-19 vaccine. Only in-frame clones appear in the TCRdb table, and some are missing; sequencing was by immunoSEQ multiplex PCR. Of about 120,000 clones in the sample, about 86% were seen once. Material: peripheral blood, obtained 28 days after the second AZD1222 dose. The receptors stem from an adult who received the AZD1222 COVID-19 vaccine. Both conserved end residues are part of each CDR3. D genes are given only for firm matches. Expanded clones are given a class, and other clones once, few, many or no size at all.

D gene: .; clone size: .; CDR3 length: 11; V gene: TRBV23-1; J gene: TRBJ1-2; CDR3 DNA: TGCGCCAGCAGTCAATATCATAACTACACCTTC; CDR3 protein: CASSQYHNYTF
D gene: .; clone size: .; CDR3 length: 14; V gene: TRBV19; J gene: TRBJ1-5; CDR3 DNA: TGTGCCAGTAGTATTAGTACGACCGGTCAGCCCCAGCATTTT; CDR3 protein: CASSISTTGQPQHF
D gene: TRBD1; clone size: .; CDR3 length: 15; V gene: TRBV24-1; J gene: TRBJ2-7; CDR3 DNA: TGTGCCACCAGTGAGTCAACAGGGGACCCCTACGAGCAGTACTTC; CDR3 protein: CATSESTGDPYEQYF
D gene: .; clone size: .; CDR3 length: 13; V gene: TRBV29-1; J gene: TRBJ2-7; CDR3 DNA: TGCAGCGTTTCGACCTCCGGGACGTCCGAGCAGTACTTC; CDR3 protein: CSVSTSGTSEQYF
D gene: TRBD1; clone size: .; CDR3 length: 18; V gene: TRBV10-3; J gene: TRBJ1-5; CDR3 DNA: TGTGCCATCAGTGAGTCGGGGGGACAGGCAAAATGGGATCAGCCCCAGCATTTT; CDR3 protein: CAISESGGQAKWDQPQHF
D gene: .; clone size: .; CDR3 length: 15; V gene: TRBV6-1; J gene: TRBJ1-1; CDR3 DNA: TGTGCCAGCAGTGAAAGAAGGCAGGGTGGCACTGAAGCTTTCTTT; CDR3 protein: CASSERRQGGTEAFF
D gene: .; clone size: .; CDR3 length: 13; V gene: TRBV7-9; J gene: TRBJ2-7; CDR3 DNA: TGTGCCAGCAGCGGAGGACAGATTTACGAGCAGTACTTC; CDR3 protein: CASSGGQIYEQYF
D gene: .; clone size: .; CDR3 length: 14; V gene: TRBV30; J gene: TRBJ1-6; CDR3 DNA: TGTGCCTGGGGTGGACAGATAAAGAATTCACCCCTCCACTTT; CDR3 protein: CAWGGQIKNSPLHF
D gene: .; clone size: .; CDR3 length: 10; V gene: TRBV6-6; J gene: TRBJ2-2; CDR3 DNA: TGTGCCAGCAGTAACGGGGAGCTGTTTTTT; CDR3 protein: CASSNGELFF
D gene: .; clone size: .; CDR3 length: 14; V gene: TRBV2; J gene: TRBJ1-1; CDR3 DNA: TGTGCCAGCAGTGTACAATACAGGGTCACTGAAGCTTTCTTT; CDR3 protein: CASSVQYRVTEAFF
D gene: TRBD2; clone size: .; CDR3 length: 15; V gene: TRBV6-4; J gene: TRBJ2-1; CDR3 DNA: TGTGCCAGCAGTGACAAGACTAGCGGGGGGGCTGAGCAGTTCTTC; CDR3 protein: CASSDKTSGGAEQFF
D gene: TRBD2; clone size: .; CDR3 length: 14; V gene: TRBV12-5; J gene: TRBJ2-1; CDR3 DNA: TGTGCTAGTGGTCCCGCGGGACTAGGGGGTGAGCAGTTCTTC; CDR3 protein: CASGPAGLGGEQFF
D gene: .; clone size: .; CDR3 length: 15; V gene: TRBV28; J gene: TRBJ1-4; CDR3 DNA: TGTGCCAGCCAGGGCGGCGGTGCAACTAATGAAAAACTGTTTTTT; CDR3 protein: CASQGGGATNEKLFF
D gene: TRBD2; clone size: .; CDR3 length: 16; V gene: TRBV5-1; J gene: TRBJ2-1; CDR3 DNA: TGCGCCAGCAGCCCCGGGGGGGCAGCGATCTACAATGAGCAGTTCTTC; CDR3 protein: CASSPGGAAIYNEQFF
D gene: .; clone size: .; CDR3 length: 13; V gene: TRBV5-1; J gene: TRBJ1-2; CDR3 DNA: TGCGCCAGCAGTCCAGCGGGCCCCTATGGCTACACCTTC; CDR3 protein: CASSPAGPYGYTF
D gene: TRBD1; clone size: .; CDR3 length: 14; V gene: TRBV2; J gene: TRBJ2-7; CDR3 DNA: TGTGCCAGCAGTGAAGAGACAGGGATATACGAGCAGTACTTC; CDR3 protein: CASSEETGIYEQYF
D gene: .; clone size: .; CDR3 length: 14; V gene: TRBV2; J gene: TRBJ2-1; CDR3 DNA: TGTGCCAGCAGTGAATGGGTTAGCGACAATGAGCAGTTCTTC; CDR3 protein: CASSEWVSDNEQFF
D gene: TRBD1; clone size: few; CDR3 length: 18; V gene: TRBV6-1; J gene: TRBJ2-7; CDR3 DNA: TGTGCCAGCAGTGAAAGGGGACAGCTTCCCCCCAGCTCCTACGAGCAGTACTTC; CDR3 protein: CASSERGQLPPSSYEQYF
D gene: .; clone size: .; CDR3 length: 12; V gene: TRBV7-9; J gene: TRBJ1-1; CDR3 DNA: TGTGCCAGCAAGGAGGGGAGCACTGAAGCTTTCTTT; CDR3 protein: CASKEGSTEAFF
D gene: TRBD1; clone size: once; CDR3 length: 14; V gene: TRBV28; J gene: TRBJ1-6; CDR3 DNA: TGTGCCAGCAGTCCAGGGGGCTTGTGGTCACCCCTCCACTTT; CDR3 protein: CASSPGGLWSPLHF
D gene: .; clone size: .; CDR3 length: 15; V gene: TRBV2; J gene: TRBJ1-2; CDR3 DNA: TGTGCCAGCAGGACCGACGGTACCTCTAACTATGGCTACACCTTC; CDR3 protein: CASRTDGTSNYGYTF
D gene: .; clone size: .; CDR3 length: 16; V gene: TRBV11-3; J gene: TRBJ2-2; CDR3 DNA: TGTGCCAGCAGCTTAGTTCTGACGGGAAACACCGGGGAGCTGTTTTTT; CDR3 protein: CASSLVLTGNTGELFF
D gene: TRBD1; clone size: .; CDR3 length: 14; V gene: TRBV4-3; J gene: TRBJ1-5; CDR3 DNA: TGCGCCAGCAGCCAAGAAGGGGGCGATCAGCCCCAGCATTTT; CDR3 protein: CASSQEGGDQPQHF
D gene: .; clone size: .; CDR3 length: 13; V gene: TRBV18; J gene: TRBJ2-5; CDR3 DNA: TGTGCCAGCTCCCCCGGGCTGGGGGAGACCCAGTACTTC; CDR3 protein: CASSPGLGETQYF
D gene: .; clone size: .; CDR3 length: 15; V gene: TRBV6-5; J gene: TRBJ1-2; CDR3 DNA: TGTGCCAGCACCATAACCCCAGGCGAACTATATGGCTACACCTTC; CDR3 protein: CASTITPGELYGYTF
D gene: .; clone size: few; CDR3 length: 14; V gene: TRBV30; J gene: TRBJ2-3; CDR3 DNA: TGTGCCTGGAGTGTAGGAGGGCCCACAGATACGCAGTATTTT; CDR3 protein: CAWSVGGPTDTQYF
D gene: .; clone size: .; CDR3 length: 13; V gene: TRBV10-3; J gene: TRBJ1-5; CDR3 DNA: TGTGCCATCGGCCCGGGTCGGGGCGAGCCCCAGCATTTT; CDR3 protein: CAIGPGRGEPQHF
D gene: .; clone size: .; CDR3 length: 15; V gene: TRBV28; J gene: TRBJ1-6; CDR3 DNA: TGTGCCAGCAGTAACAGGGCCCCCTATAATTCACCCCTCCACTTT; CDR3 protein: CASSNRAPYNSPLHF
D gene: .; clone size: .; CDR3 length: 14; V gene: TRBV7-9; J gene: TRBJ1-2; CDR3 DNA: TGTGCCAGCAGTTCAGGGATAAAGCACTATGGCTACACCTTC; CDR3 protein: CASSSGIKHYGYTF
D gene: .; clone size: .; CDR3 length: 16; V gene: TRBV5-5; J gene: TRBJ1-4; CDR3 DNA: TGTGCCAGCAGCTTGGGGACAGCCGCAACTAATGAAAAACTGTTTTTT; CDR3 protein: CASSLGTAATNEKLFF
D gene: .; clone size: .; CDR3 length: 14; V gene: TRBV19; J gene: TRBJ2-7; CDR3 DNA: TGTGCCAGTAGTATAGATGGTAGGACCTACGAGCAGTACTTC; CDR3 protein: CASSIDGRTYEQYF
D gene: .; clone size: few; CDR3 length: 13; V gene: TRBV30; J gene: TRBJ1-5; CDR3 DNA: TGTGCCTGGAGTGGTTCAGGGACTCAGCCCCAGCATTTT; CDR3 protein: CAWSGSGTQPQHF
D gene: .; clone size: .; CDR3 length: 15; V gene: TRBV30; J gene: TRBJ2-2; CDR3 DNA: TGTGCCTGGAAAAAGGGACGGACGAACACCGGGGAGCTGTTTTTT; CDR3 protein: CAWKKGRTNTGELFF
D gene: TRBD2; clone size: .; CDR3 length: 14; V gene: TRBV30; J gene: TRBJ2-3; CDR3 DNA: TGTGCCTGGAGTGGACTAGCTAGGACAGATACGCAGTATTTT; CDR3 protein: CAWSGLARTDTQYF
D gene: .; clone size: .; CDR3 length: 13; V gene: TRBV2; J gene: TRBJ1-2; CDR3 DNA: TGTGCCAGCAGTGTAAGGCAGAACTATGGCTACACCTTC; CDR3 protein: CASSVRQNYGYTF
D gene: .; clone size: once; CDR3 length: 14; V gene: TRBV28; J gene: TRBJ1-1; CDR3 DNA: TGTGCCAGCAGTTTAGTTGGAGGAAAGACTGAAGCTTTCTTT; CDR3 protein: CASSLVGGKTEAFF
D gene: .; clone size: .; CDR3 length: 13; V gene: TRBV6-5; J gene: TRBJ1-4; CDR3 DNA: TGTGCCAGCAGGCGGGTCCGCAACGAAAAACTGTTTTTT; CDR3 protein: CASRRVRNEKLFF
D gene: .; clone size: once; CDR3 length: 15; V gene: TRBV7-9; J gene: TRBJ1-4; CDR3 DNA: TGTGCCAGCACCCTGGGGCGGGGGCCTGGTGAAAAACTGTTTTTT; CDR3 protein: CASTLGRGPGEKLFF
D gene: .; clone size: .; CDR3 length: 18; V gene: TRBV19; J gene: TRBJ1-5; CDR3 DNA: TGTGCCAGTAGTATTAGGAGGCCCCAATCGGACAGCAATCAGCCCCAGCATTTT; CDR3 protein: CASSIRRPQSDSNQPQHF
D gene: .; clone size: .; CDR3 length: 14; V gene: TRBV3-1/TRBV3-2; J gene: TRBJ2-5; CDR3 DNA: TGTGCCAGCAGCCGAAGAGGGGGGCAAGAGACCCAGTACTTC; CDR3 protein: CASSRRGGQETQYF